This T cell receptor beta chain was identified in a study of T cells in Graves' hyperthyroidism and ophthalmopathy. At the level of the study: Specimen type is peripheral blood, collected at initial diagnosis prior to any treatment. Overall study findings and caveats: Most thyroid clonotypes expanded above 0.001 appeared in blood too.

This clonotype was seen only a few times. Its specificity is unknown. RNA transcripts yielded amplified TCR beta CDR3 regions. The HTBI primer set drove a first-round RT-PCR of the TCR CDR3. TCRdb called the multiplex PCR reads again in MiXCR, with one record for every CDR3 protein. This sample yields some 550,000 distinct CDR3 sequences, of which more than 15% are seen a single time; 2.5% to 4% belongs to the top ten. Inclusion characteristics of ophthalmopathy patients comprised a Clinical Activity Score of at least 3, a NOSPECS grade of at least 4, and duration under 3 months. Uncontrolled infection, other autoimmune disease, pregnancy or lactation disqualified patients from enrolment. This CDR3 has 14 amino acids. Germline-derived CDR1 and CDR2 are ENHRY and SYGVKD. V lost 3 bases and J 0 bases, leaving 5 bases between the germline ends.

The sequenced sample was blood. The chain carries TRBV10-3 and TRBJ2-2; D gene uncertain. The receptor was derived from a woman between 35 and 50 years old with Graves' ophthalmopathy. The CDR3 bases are TGTGCCATCAGTGATCTTGCGAACACCGGGGAGCTGTTTTTT. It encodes CAISDLANTGELFF.